These 13 T cell receptor beta chains were all obtained from the same sample, sequenced in a study of shared T cell receptors in the human thymus. Sequenced by immunoSEQ multiplex PCR; TCRdb stores in-frame clones only, minus some. The table shows hundreds of thousands of clones, with around 87% occurring only once. This sample also belongs to another study, concerning human thymus T cells.

Sequenced input: thymocytes. These receptors all stem from a boy under two years old with a congenital heart defect.

The chain has TRBV11-2 and TRBJ2-5; maybe TRBD2 (5 bases). Germline CDR1 reads SGHAT; CDR2 reads FQNNGV. Trimming shortened V by 4 bases and J by 7 bases, and 13 bases separated the two germline ends. The CDR3 loop spans 13 amino acids. CDR3 protein: CASSYTSGLTQYF. CDR3 DNA: TGTGCCAGCAGCTATACTTCGGGGTTGACCCAGTACTTC. The whole variable domain, remainder taken from reference TRBV11-2 and TRBJ2-5, is EAGVAQSPRYKIIEKRQSVAFWCNPISGHATLYWYQQILGQGPKLLIQFQNNGVVDDSQLPKDRFSAERLKGVDSTLKIQPAKLEDSAVYLCASSYTSGLTQYFGPGTRLLVL.

The chain recombines TRBV30 with TRBJ1-2, with D possibly being TRBD1 (5 bases). Trimming left V 0 bases short and J 8 bases short, with 13 bases between. Germline V gives CDR1 GTSNPN, CDR2 SVGIG (reference sequence). This CDR3 contains 13 residues. CDR3 sequence reads: CAWSVPGRRGYTF. CDR3 nucleotides: TGTGCCTGGAGTGTACCAGGGAGGAGAGGCTACACCTTC.

This clone showed up just a few times. The V and J genes are TRBV5-1 and TRBJ2-6, with 7 bases fitting TRBD1. The CDR3 runs 18 residues. Germline V lookup: CDR1 SGHRS, CDR2 YFSETQ. The trim removed 3 bases at V and 1 base at J, leaving 10 bases unmatched. CDR3 nucleotide sequence: TGCGCCAGCAGCTGGGTGGGGAAACAGGGGTCTGGGGCCAACGTCCTGACTTTC. Its protein product is CASSWVGKQGSGANVLTF.

The V gene is TRBV7-2, the J gene TRBJ2-1; D perhaps matches TRBD1 (5 bases). Per germline, CDR1 SGHTA and CDR2 FQGNSA. The CDR3 has 14 amino acids. The germline V and J ends were trimmed by 5 bases and 8 bases, with 16 bases remaining between them. The CDR3 DNA reads as TGTGCCAGCAGCCCTCCCGACAGCCTAGATGAGCAGTTCTTC. Translated: CASSPPDSLDEQFF.

The chain couples TRBV4-1 to TRBJ2-5; the D is unclear. The germline CDR1 and CDR2 sequences are MGHRA and YSYEKL. This CDR3 comprises 14 residues. Trimming removed 1 base from V and 1 base from J, with 7 bases in between. CDR3 residues: CASSQVPSQETQYF. The DNA of the CDR3 is TGCGCCAGCAGCCAAGTCCCTAGCCAAGAGACCCAGTACTTC.

The V gene is TRBV5-6, the J gene TRBJ2-2; tentatively, D is TRBD1 (6 bases). The ends were cut back, 0 bases at V and 4 bases at J, with 16 bases in the middle. The germline V gene encodes CDR1 SGHDT and CDR2 YYEEEE. The length of the CDR3 is 17 residues. The CDR3 loop is CASSLGGPGQSTGELFF. In nucleotides, the CDR3 is TGTGCCAGCAGCTTGGGGGGGCCGGGACAAAGCACCGGGGAGCTGTTTTTT.

The genes are TRBV6-1 and TRBJ1-5; perhaps TRBD1 as D (5 bases). V was pared by 1 base and J by 1 base, with 14 bases between. The CDR3 spans 17 residues. Germline values: CDR1 MNHNS, CDR2 SASEGT. The chain's CDR3 is CASSEDPQGGSNQPQHF. CDR3 DNA sequence: TGTGCCAGCAGTGAAGACCCTCAGGGTGGGAGCAATCAGCCCCAGCATTTT.

CDR3 amino acids: CASSKPRDSYGYTF. In nucleotides, the CDR3 is TGTGCCAGCAGTAAACCCCGGGACAGCTATGGCTACACCTTC. The J gene is TRBJ1-2, the V gene TRBV28, with 7 bases lining up with TRBD1. The CDR3 has 14 amino acids. J was trimmed by 4 bases and V by 5 bases; bases with no gene match: 7. CDR1 is MDHEN, CDR2 SYDVKM, per germline.

V usage is TRBV4-3 and J usage is TRBJ1-2; a weak D match, TRBD1 (5 bases). Trimming took 5 bases from V and 6 from J, leaving 22 bases between them. In germline, CDR1 is LGHNA, CDR2 YSLEER. The CDR3 is 16 amino acids. The CDR3 spells CASSGTGTSPPDGYTF. CDR3 DNA sequence: TGCGCCAGCAGCGGGACCGGGACTTCCCCTCCCGATGGCTACACCTTC.

The gene calls are TRBV2 and TRBJ2-5; D may be TRBD2 (6 bases). This CDR3 comprises 11 residues. The ends were cut back, 6 bases at V and 5 bases at J, with 7 bases in the middle. The germline V gene has CDR1 SNHLY and CDR2 FYNNEI. The CDR3 here is CASREGETQYF. CDR3 nucleotide sequence: TGTGCCAGCAGGGAGGGGGAGACCCAGTACTTC.

The rearrangement uses TRBV2 and TRBJ1-4, with 9 bases identical to TRBD1. CDR1 is SNHLY, CDR2 FYNNEI, per germline. CDR3 size: 14 residues. The junction had 5 bases not matched to a gene; V was cut back by 8 bases and J by 4 bases. The CDR3 reads CASAPGQGNEKLFF. As DNA, the CDR3 is TGTGCCAGCGCTCCGGGACAGGGTAATGAAAAACTGTTTTTT.

The chain employs TRBV28 and TRBJ2-5; D possibly corresponds to TRBD1 (6 bases). CDR1 and CDR2 (germline): MDHEN, SYDVKM. The CDR3 runs to 15 residues. V was trimmed by 5 bases and J by 6 bases, leaving 19 bases between them. This chain's CDR3 is CASSALTGSLQTQYF. In DNA, the CDR3 is TGTGCCAGCAGTGCCTTGACAGGTTCTCTGCAGACCCAGTACTTC.

The chain uses TRBV15 and TRBJ2-2, with 7 bases fitting TRBD2. This CDR3 is 15 amino acids long. The germline V gene encodes CDR1 LNHNV and CDR2 YYDKDF (reference sequence). Trimming cost V 5 bases and J 6 bases; bases outside gene matches: 9. The chain's CDR3 is CATSPEWEGPGELFF. The CDR3 DNA reads TGTGCCACCAGCCCTGAGTGGGAGGGCCCCGGGGAGCTGTTTTTT.